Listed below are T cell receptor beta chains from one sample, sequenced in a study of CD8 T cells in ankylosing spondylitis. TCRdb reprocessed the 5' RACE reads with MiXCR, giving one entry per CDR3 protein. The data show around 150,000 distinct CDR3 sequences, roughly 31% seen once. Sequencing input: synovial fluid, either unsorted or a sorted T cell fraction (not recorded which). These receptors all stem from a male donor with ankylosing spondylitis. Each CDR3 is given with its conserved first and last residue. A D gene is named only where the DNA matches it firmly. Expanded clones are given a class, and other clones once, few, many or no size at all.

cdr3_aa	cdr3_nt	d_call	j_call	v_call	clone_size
CASSLAGVTNEQYF	TGTGCCAGCAGCTTAGCGGGGGTTACCAACGAGCAGTACTTC	.	TRBJ2-7	TRBV7-8	.
CASSFTGVNEQFF	TGTGCCAGCAGCTTTACAGGGGTGAATGAGCAGTTCTTC	TRBD1	TRBJ2-1	TRBV11-2	.
CASSLGQSWNIQYF	TGTGCCAGCAGCTTAGGACAGTCGTGGAACATTCAGTACTTC	.	TRBJ2-4	TRBV7-2	.
CATSRDLGATNEKLFF	TGTGCCACCAGCAGAGATTTAGGTGCAACTAATGAAAAACTGTTTTTT	.	TRBJ1-4	TRBV15	many
CASSLGGADSNEQFF	TGCGCCAGCAGCTTGGGAGGGGCGGACTCCAATGAGCAGTTCTTC	.	TRBJ2-1	TRBV5-1	.
CAIRPGQGSSGANVLTF	TGTGCCATCAGGCCGGGACAGGGGTCCTCTGGGGCCAACGTCCTGACTTTC	TRBD1	TRBJ2-6	TRBV10-3	.
CASSHRAHYGNTEAFF	TGTGCCAGCAGCCACCGGGCCCACTACGGGAACACTGAAGCTTTCTTT	.	TRBJ1-1	TRBV4-2	few
CASSIGGVQPQHF	TGTGCCAGCAGTATCGGGGGTGTTCAGCCCCAGCATTTT	.	TRBJ1-5	TRBV6-6	.
CSAGGTGGFDTQYF	TGCAGTGCTGGGGGGACAGGGGGCTTTGATACGCAGTATTTT	TRBD1	TRBJ2-3	TRBV20-1	.
CASKYNTGELFF	TGCGCCAGCAAGTATAACACCGGGGAGCTGTTTTTT	.	TRBJ2-2	TRBV5-1	.